This TCR beta chain stems from a study of blood T cell repertoires in COVID-19. Germline CDR1 reads LNHDA; CDR2 reads SQIVND (reference sequence). The CDR3 extends over 16 amino acids. Trimming removed 3 bases at V and 3 bases at J, with 15 bases between. TCRdb keeps only in-frame clones here, not all; method: immunoSEQ multiplex PCR. The sample contains roughly 210,000 clones, around 90% of which appear only once. This chain uses TRBV19 with TRBJ1-5, with D perhaps matching TRBD1 (6 bases). Sequencing input: peripheral blood. This sequence was found in a man in his 70s with acute or convalescent COVID-19. The CDR3 DNA reads as TGTGCCAGTAGTATGACGAAGGGGGTGGACAATCAGCCCCAGCATTTT. This encodes CASSMTKGVDNQPQHF.